This T cell receptor beta chain was profiled in a study of T cell responses to AZD1222 COVID-19 vaccine. General study findings and limits: Seropositive status at baseline applied to only 6 or 7 AZD1222 recipients. No day 14 peak samples; only post-peak repertoires were characterized. The reported proportion of spike-specific TCRs targeting unmutated variant regions was nearly half. Donors were largely white British and mainly female; clonal diversity was possibly underestimated.

Assay: immunoSEQ multiplex PCR; the TCRdb copy retains only in-frame clones and omits some. This sample yields some 110,000 clones, of which around nine tenths are seen a single time; about 19% belongs to the top ten. This CDR3 has 15 residues. Germline V gene lookup returns CDR1 MNHNY and CDR2 SVGAGI (reference sequence). V shed 2 bases and J shed 0 bases, with 7 bases lying between them. Comment on this clone: Its target is not known.

This TCR came from an adult in good health. This specimen was peripheral blood, taken on day 0 of AZD1222 vaccination. The chain combines TRBV6-6 with TRBJ2-2; the D is unclear. CDR3 in amino acids: CASSYDTANTGELFF. The CDR3 bases are TGTGCCAGCAGTTACGACACCGCGAACACCGGGGAGCTGTTTTTT.